A selection of T cell receptor beta chains follows, all from one sample in a study of follicular helper T cells after annual influenza vaccination. Profiled with immunoSEQ multiplex PCR; TCRdb holds only in-frame clones, not every one. The data contain several thousand clones, approximately 88% of them singletons. The sequenced sample was CXCR5+ CD38- circulating T follicular helper cells from blood, obtained 7 days after influenza vaccination. Source of these receptors: an adult who received the influenza vaccine. The CDR3 runs from the conserved cysteine through the conserved F or W. The D gene is left open where the match is weak. Clone size is not always given. Where it is, it says once, few, many or a class for expanded clones.

v_call	clone_size	d_call	j_call	cdr3_aa	cdr3_nt
TRBV27	-	TRBD2	TRBJ2-1	CASSSHLLAGVKPFF	TGTGCCAGCAGTTCACATTTACTAGCGGGAGTAAAACCGTTCTTC
TRBV28	-	-	TRBJ2-7	CASSKGGTPYEQYF	TGTGCCAGCAGCAAGGGGGGCACCCCCTACGAGCAGTACTTC
TRBV5-1	few	TRBD1	TRBJ1-5	CASSLYYRGSNQPQHF	TGCGCCAGCAGCTTGTACTACAGGGGGAGCAATCAGCCCCAGCATTTT
TRBV5-1	-	-	TRBJ2-2	CASSLVRSEVGELFF	TGCGCCAGCAGCTTGGTCCGCTCGGAGGTCGGGGAGCTGTTTTTT
TRBV7-8	-	-	TRBJ2-7	CASSLEGQAAYYEQYF	TGTGCCAGCAGCTTAGAAGGTCAAGCGGCATACTACGAGCAGTACTTC
TRBV19	-	-	TRBJ1-1	CASSRGKNVAEAFF	TGTGCCAGTAGCCGGGGGAAGAATGTCGCTGAAGCTTTCTTT
TRBV10-1	few	TRBD1	TRBJ1-2	CASSLGQHYGYTF	TGCGCCAGCTCTTTGGGACAGCACTATGGCTACACCTTC
TRBV5-5	-	TRBD1	TRBJ1-1	CASSLTVGQGTEAFF	TGTGCCAGCAGCTTGACGGTTGGACAGGGCACTGAAGCTTTCTTT
TRBV21-1	-	-	TRBJ2-5	CASSGKVEGGETQYF	TGTGCCAGCAGCGGAAAGGTCGAGGGAGGAGAGACCCAGTACTTC
TRBV10-3	-	-	TRBJ2-2	CAIRDKQGANTGELFF	TGTGCCATCAGGGATAAACAGGGAGCAAACACCGGGGAGCTGTTTTTT
TRBV6-1	-	TRBD1	TRBJ2-7	CASLTGGFYEQYF	TGTGCCAGCCTAACAGGGGGATTCTACGAGCAGTACTTC
TRBV4-1	-	-	TRBJ2-7	CASSQDGSYYEQYF	TGCGCCAGCAGCCAAGATGGAAGTTACTACGAGCAGTACTTC
TRBV19	-	TRBD2	TRBJ2-7	CASSISGVSYEQYF	TGTGCCAGTAGTATTAGCGGGGTCTCCTACGAGCAGTACTTC
TRBV7-9	-	-	TRBJ2-5	CASAPQSGTQYF	TGTGCCAGCGCCCCCCAAAGTGGGACCCAGTACTTC
TRBV7-2	-	-	TRBJ2-2	CASSPRWGEELFF	TGTGCCAGCAGCCCTAGGTGGGGGGAGGAGCTGTTTTTT
TRBV28	-	TRBD1	TRBJ2-5	CASRETGDAQYF	TGTGCCAGCAGAGAGACAGGGGACGCGCAGTACTTC